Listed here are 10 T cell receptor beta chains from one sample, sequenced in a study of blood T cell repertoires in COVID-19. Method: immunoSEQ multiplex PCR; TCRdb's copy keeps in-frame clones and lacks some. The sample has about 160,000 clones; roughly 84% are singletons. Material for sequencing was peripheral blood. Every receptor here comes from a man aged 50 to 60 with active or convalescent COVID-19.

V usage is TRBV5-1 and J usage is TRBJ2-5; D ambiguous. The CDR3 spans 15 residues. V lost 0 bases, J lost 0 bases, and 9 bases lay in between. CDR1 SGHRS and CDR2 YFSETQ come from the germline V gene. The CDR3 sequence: CASSLVAPYQETQYF. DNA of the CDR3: TGCGCCAGCAGCTTGGTGGCACCTTACCAAGAGACCCAGTACTTC.

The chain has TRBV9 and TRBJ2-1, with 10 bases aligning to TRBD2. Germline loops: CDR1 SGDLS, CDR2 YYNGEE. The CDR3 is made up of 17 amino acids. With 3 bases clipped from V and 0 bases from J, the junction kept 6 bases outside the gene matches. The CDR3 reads CASSERAGGSSYNEQFF. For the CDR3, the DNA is TGTGCCAGCAGCGAACGAGCGGGGGGGAGCTCCTACAATGAGCAGTTCTTC.

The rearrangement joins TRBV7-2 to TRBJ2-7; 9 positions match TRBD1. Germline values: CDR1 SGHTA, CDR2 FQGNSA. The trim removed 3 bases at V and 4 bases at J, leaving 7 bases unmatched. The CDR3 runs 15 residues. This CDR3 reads CASSFIGTGQYEQYF. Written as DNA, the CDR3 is TGTGCCAGCAGCTTTATCGGGACAGGGCAGTACGAGCAGTACTTC.

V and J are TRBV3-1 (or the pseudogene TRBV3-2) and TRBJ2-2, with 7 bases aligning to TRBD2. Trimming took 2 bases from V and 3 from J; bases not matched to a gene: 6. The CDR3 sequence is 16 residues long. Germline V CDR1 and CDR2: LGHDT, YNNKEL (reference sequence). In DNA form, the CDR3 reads TGTGCCAGCAGCCAACGCCGGCTAGCGGACACCGGGGAGCTGTTTTTT. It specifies CASSQRRLADTGELFF.

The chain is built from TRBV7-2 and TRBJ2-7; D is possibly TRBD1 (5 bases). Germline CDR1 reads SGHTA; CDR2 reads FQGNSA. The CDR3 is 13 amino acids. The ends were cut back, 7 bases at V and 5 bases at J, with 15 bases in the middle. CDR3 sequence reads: CASTWQGTDEQYF. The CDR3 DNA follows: TGTGCCAGCACGTGGCAGGGAACTGACGAGCAGTACTTC.

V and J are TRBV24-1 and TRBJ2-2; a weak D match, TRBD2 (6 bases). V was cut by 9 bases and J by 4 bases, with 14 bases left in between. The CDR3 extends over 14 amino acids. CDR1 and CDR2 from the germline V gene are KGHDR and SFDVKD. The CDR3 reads CATETRLGTGELFF. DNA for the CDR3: TGTGCCACCGAGACTAGGTTGGGCACCGGGGAGCTGTTTTTT.

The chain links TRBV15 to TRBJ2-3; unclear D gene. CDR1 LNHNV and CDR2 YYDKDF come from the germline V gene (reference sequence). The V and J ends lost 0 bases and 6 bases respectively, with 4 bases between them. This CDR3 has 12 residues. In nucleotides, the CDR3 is TGTGCCACCAGCAGAGATCCTGATACGCAGTATTTT. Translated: CATSRDPDTQYF.

The CDR3 sequence is CASSQTTGKGTEAFF. In DNA form, the CDR3 reads TGTGCCAGCTCACAAACAACAGGGAAGGGCACTGAAGCTTTCTTT. The chain joins TRBV7-9 to TRBJ1-1; D perhaps matches TRBD1 (6 bases). V was trimmed by 8 bases and J by 4 bases, leaving 20 bases between them. CDR1 and CDR2 from the germline V gene are SEHNR and FQNEAQ (reference sequence). This CDR3 spans 15 amino acids.

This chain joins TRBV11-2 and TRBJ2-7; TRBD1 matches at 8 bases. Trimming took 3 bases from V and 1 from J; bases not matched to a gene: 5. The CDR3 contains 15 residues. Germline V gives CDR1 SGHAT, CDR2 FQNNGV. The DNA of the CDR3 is TGTGCCAGCAGCTTCGCTGGGGACAGGTCCTACGAGCAGTACTTC. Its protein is CASSFAGDRSYEQYF.

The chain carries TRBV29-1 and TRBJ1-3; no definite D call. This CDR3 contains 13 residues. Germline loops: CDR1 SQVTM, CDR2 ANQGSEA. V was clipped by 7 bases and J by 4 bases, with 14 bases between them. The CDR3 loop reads CSASAGLGNTIYF. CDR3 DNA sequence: TGCAGCGCTTCGGCGGGTCTAGGAAACACCATATATTTT.